This passage covers 15 T cell receptor beta chains from one sample sequenced in a study of blood T cells in healthy people across ages. A J-beta primer mix and a sample-barcoded 5' primer were used in a second PCR of about 7 to 11 cycles. TCRdb re-called the 5' RACE reads through MiXCR, storing one row per CDR3 protein. This table holds roughly 1.6 million distinct CDR3 sequences, around 35% found once. The sample taken for sequencing was blood. Every receptor here comes from a woman aged 30 to 39 in good health.

The chain couples TRBV14 to TRBJ1-1, with a tentative D call TRBD1 (6 bases). The CDR3 contains 15 residues. Germline V CDR1 and CDR2: SGHDN, FVKESK. The germline V and J ends were trimmed by 2 bases and 3 bases, with 13 bases remaining between them. The CDR3 sequence is CASSQKDRPDTEAFF. In nucleotides, the CDR3 is TGTGCCAGCAGCCAAAAAGACAGGCCGGACACTGAAGCTTTCTTT. Variable domain in full (rest from reference TRBV14 and TRBJ1-1): EAGVTQFPSHSVIEKGQTVTLRCDPISGHDNLYWYRRVMGKEIKFLLHFVKESKQDESGMPNNRFLAERTGGTYSTLKVQPAELEDSGVYFCASSQKDRPDTEAFFGQGTRLTVV.

The rearrangement links TRBV5-6 to TRBJ2-1; the match to TRBD2 covers 7 bases. The germline V gene encodes CDR1 SGHDT and CDR2 YYEEEE. V was pared by 6 bases and J by 0 bases, with 6 bases of the junction left unmatched. The CDR3 is 15 amino acids. CDR3 residues: CASNSGDSSYNEQFF. The CDR3 DNA reads as TGTGCCAGCAACAGCGGGGATAGCTCCTACAATGAGCAGTTCTTC.

The V gene is TRBV29-1, the J gene TRBJ1-5; D remains ambiguous. V lost 8 bases, J lost 1 base, and 9 bases lay in between. The CDR3 sequence is 12 residues long. Germline CDR1 and CDR2: SQVTM and ANQGSEA. CDR3 bases: TGCAGCCTAGGAGGCAGCAATCAGCCCCAGCATTTT. Translated, it gives CSLGGSNQPQHF.

This clonotype was observed a handful of times. The CDR3: CASSQDTGTSSYEQYF. CDR3 in DNA: TGTGCCAGCAGCCAAGATACTGGGACTAGCTCCTACGAGCAGTACTTC. The V call is TRBV4-2, the J call TRBJ2-7, with 8 bases matching TRBD2. Germline V gene sequence: CDR1 LGHNA, CDR2 YNFKEQ. Trimming at V came to 0 bases and at J to 0 bases, leaving 4 bases not matched to a gene. The CDR3 runs 16 residues.

A remark on this clonotype: Sequence at one end of the junction differs from germline and may be a read error. The CDR3: CVSCTEEETQYF. The DNA of the CDR3 is TGTGTCAGCTGCACAGAGGAAGAGACCCAGTACTTC. The chain joins TRBV7-9 to TRBJ2-5; D uncertain. The CDR3 sequence is 12 residues long. The germline V gene has CDR1 SEHNR and CDR2 FQNEAQ (reference sequence).

Worth noting for this clonotype: A junction boundary mismatches the germline segment, possibly from a read error. V and J are TRBV20-1 and TRBJ2-3; no firm D call. The germline V gene encodes CDR1 DFQATT and CDR2 SNEGSKA (reference sequence). The CDR3 sequence is 12 residues long. The CDR3, as DNA: TGCAGTGCTGGAGATAGGGTGGATACGCAGTATTTT. Translating gives CSAGDRVDTQYF.

About this clonotype: Being one base from a much bigger clone, this may be a read error. This chain joins TRBV4-2 and TRBJ2-5, with 7 bases lining up with TRBD2. Trimming cost V 2 bases and J 0 bases; bases outside gene matches: 18. The CDR3 runs 20 residues. In germline, CDR1 is LGHNA, CDR2 YNFKEQ. Here the CDR3 reads CASSQTLGTGGSRYQETQYF. CDR3 nucleotides: TGTGCCAGCAGCCAAACATTAGGGACTGGCGGGAGCCGGTACCAAGAGACCCAGTACTTC.

J is TRBJ2-3 and V is TRBV9; 9 positions agree with TRBD2. This CDR3 has 16 residues. Germline assignment: CDR1 SGDLS and CDR2 YYNGEE. Trimming at V came to 0 bases and at J to 2 bases, leaving 4 bases not matched to a gene. CDR3 loop: CASSVALAGSTDTQYF. CDR3 nucleotide sequence: TGTGCCAGCAGCGTAGCGCTAGCGGGGTCCACAGATACGCAGTATTTT.

V is TRBV6-5 and J is TRBJ2-5, with D unclear. The end of the DNA aligns better with TRBJ2-7, so the J call may be wrong. This CDR3 region has 12 residues. Germline CDR1 is MNHEY and CDR2 is SVGAGI. This chain's CDR3 is CASNRRIHEQYF. The CDR3 DNA sequence: TGTGCCAGCAATCGACGGATTCACGAGCAGTACTTC.

The rearrangement joins TRBV27 to TRBJ1-4; D possibly corresponds to TRBD1 (6 bases). The CDR3 is 17 amino acids. V dropped 1 base and J dropped 5 bases, with 17 bases sitting between them. Germline CDR1 reads MNHEY; CDR2 reads SMNVEV (reference sequence). The DNA of the CDR3 is TGTGCCAGCAGTTTATTCGGCCCGGGGACAAGGAATGAAAAACTGTTTTTT. Its protein product is CASSLFGPGTRNEKLFF. The complete variable domain, with remaining parts taken from reference TRBV27 and TRBJ1-4, reads EAQVTQNPRYLITVTGKKLTVTCSQNMNHEYMSWYRQDPGLGLRQIYYSMNVEVTDKGDVPEGYKVSRKEKRNFPLILESPSPNQTSLYFCASSLFGPGTRNEKLFFGSGTQLSVL.

V is TRBV27 and J is TRBJ2-7, with 7 bases identical to TRBD2. The germline gives CDR1 MNHEY, CDR2 SMNVEV (reference sequence). CDR3 length: 15 residues. V gave up 8 bases and J gave up 5 bases; unmatched junction bases: 15. The CDR3: CASSLTGGGKNEQYF. As DNA, the CDR3 is TGTGCCAGCTCCCTTACAGGCGGGGGTAAAAACGAGCAGTACTTC.

This clonotype was recorded a few times. The gene calls are TRBV7-3 and TRBJ2-3; a weak D match, TRBD2 (6 bases). With 0 bases removed from V and 2 bases from J, the gap between germline ends came to 9 bases. This CDR3 is built from 15 residues. CDR1 and CDR2 (germline): SGHTA, FQGTGA. CDR3 protein: CASSLTRGNTDTQYF. DNA of the CDR3: TGTGCCAGCAGCTTAACCCGGGGGAACACAGATACGCAGTATTTT.

The chain couples TRBV24-1 to TRBJ2-1; 9 bases agree with TRBD1. CDR1 KGHDR and CDR2 SFDVKD come from the germline V gene. V shed 3 bases, J shed 8 bases, and the junction held 10 bases outside the gene matches. The CDR3 is made up of 16 amino acids. CDR3 in DNA: TGTGCCACCAGTGATGGGCCGGGACAGGGTAGGCATGAGCAGTTCTTC. This sequence encodes CATSDGPGQGRHEQFF.

The chain has TRBV11-3 and TRBJ2-3; 12 bases are shared with TRBD2. Germline trimming cut 4 bases from V and 8 bases from J; bases unmatched to any gene: 19. This CDR3 is built from 19 residues. Looked up from germline, CDR1 is SGHNT and CDR2 is YENEEA. For the CDR3, the DNA is TGTGCCAGCAGCTGCAGACTAGCGGGGGAACGGCCCCTCCTAAGTACGCAGTATTTT. Amino acids: CASSCRLAGERPLLSTQYF.

This clonotype was counted a few times. Germline and junction disagree at one end, which may indicate a read error. The V and J genes are TRBV10-3 and TRBJ2-3, with a tentative D call TRBD2 (5 bases). The V gene's germline CDR1 is ENHRY and CDR2 SYGVKD. CDR3 length: 15 residues. The CDR3 DNA sequence: TGTGCCATCACTGAGGGTTCCGATAGCACAGATACGCAGTATTTT. This translates into CAITEGSDSTDTQYF.